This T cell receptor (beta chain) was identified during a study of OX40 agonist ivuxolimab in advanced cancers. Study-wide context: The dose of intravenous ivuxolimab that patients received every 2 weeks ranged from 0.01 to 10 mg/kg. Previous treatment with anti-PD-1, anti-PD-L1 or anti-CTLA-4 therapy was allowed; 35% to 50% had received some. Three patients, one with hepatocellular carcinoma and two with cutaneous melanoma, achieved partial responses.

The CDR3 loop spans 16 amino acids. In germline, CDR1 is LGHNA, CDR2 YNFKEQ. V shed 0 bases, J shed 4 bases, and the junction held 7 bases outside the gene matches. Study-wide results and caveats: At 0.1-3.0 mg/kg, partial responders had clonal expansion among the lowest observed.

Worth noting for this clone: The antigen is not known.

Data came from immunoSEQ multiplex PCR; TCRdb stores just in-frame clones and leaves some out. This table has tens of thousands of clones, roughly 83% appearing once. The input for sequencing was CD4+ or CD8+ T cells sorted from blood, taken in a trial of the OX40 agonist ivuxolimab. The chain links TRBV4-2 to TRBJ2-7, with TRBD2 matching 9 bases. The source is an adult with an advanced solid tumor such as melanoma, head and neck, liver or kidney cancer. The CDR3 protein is CASSQDQLAGSYEQYF. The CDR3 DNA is TGTGCCAGCAGCCAAGATCAACTAGCGGGTTCTTACGAGCAGTACTTC.